A selection of T cell receptor beta chains follows, all from one sample in a study of T cell responses to AZD1222 COVID-19 vaccine. Assay used: immunoSEQ multiplex PCR; TCRdb lists only in-frame clones, some missing. The table has 150,000 to 200,000 clones, 92% seen once; the top ten hold approximately 0.98%. The sample here was peripheral blood, taken 28 days after the second AZD1222 dose. All receptors derive from an adult who received the AZD1222 COVID-19 vaccine. Each CDR3 is given with its conserved first and last residue. The order of the fields is D gene, clone size, V gene, J gene, CDR3 DNA, CDR3 protein. A D gene is named only where the DNA matches it firmly. Expanded clones get a size class; other rows say once, few or many, or leave the size out.

D gene: NA
clone size: NA
V gene: TRBV18
J gene: TRBJ1-5
CDR3 DNA: TGTGCCAGCTCACCAGGGTTTGGTTTATGGCCCCAGCATTTT
CDR3 protein: CASSPGFGLWPQHF

D gene: NA
clone size: NA
V gene: TRBV6-5
J gene: TRBJ1-2
CDR3 DNA: TGTGCCAGCAGCGAGGGCTCTGGCTACACCTTC
CDR3 protein: CASSEGSGYTF

D gene: NA
clone size: NA
V gene: TRBV7-2
J gene: TRBJ2-1
CDR3 DNA: TGTGCCAGCAGCTCATCCAGGGCAGATGAGCAGTTCTTC
CDR3 protein: CASSSSRADEQFF

D gene: NA
clone size: NA
V gene: TRBV14
J gene: TRBJ2-5
CDR3 DNA: TGTGCCAGCAGCCAGGGCCCTGGATGGACCCAGTACTTC
CDR3 protein: CASSQGPGWTQYF

D gene: NA
clone size: once
V gene: TRBV5-1
J gene: TRBJ2-1
CDR3 DNA: TGCGCCAGCAGCTCCGCCGGGGCTCTCTCCTACAATGAGCAGTTCTTC
CDR3 protein: CASSSAGALSYNEQFF

D gene: NA
clone size: NA
V gene: TRBV6-5
J gene: TRBJ1-5
CDR3 DNA: TGTGCCACCAAGAGGCAAGGGTTGGCTCAGCCCCAGCATTTT
CDR3 protein: CATKRQGLAQPQHF

D gene: TRBD1
clone size: NA
V gene: TRBV10-3
J gene: TRBJ1-1
CDR3 DNA: TGTGCCTCCCGGGGACAGGGAGTGGGGAGGGGTTTCTTT
CDR3 protein: CASRGQGVGRGFF

D gene: NA
clone size: NA
V gene: TRBV6-5
J gene: TRBJ1-6
CDR3 DNA: TGTGCCAGCAGTTACTCGATTAATTCACCCCTCCACTTT
CDR3 protein: CASSYSINSPLHF

D gene: NA
clone size: NA
V gene: TRBV27
J gene: TRBJ1-1
CDR3 DNA: TGTGCCAGCAGTTTACGTACGGGAGGCAGCGAAGCTTTCTTT
CDR3 protein: CASSLRTGGSEAFF

D gene: NA
clone size: NA
V gene: TRBV6-1
J gene: TRBJ1-3
CDR3 DNA: TGTGCCAGCAGTGCGGACAGCCGGGACTCTGGAAACACCATATATTTT
CDR3 protein: CASSADSRDSGNTIYF

D gene: TRBD1
clone size: NA
V gene: TRBV3-1/TRBV3-2
J gene: TRBJ1-2
CDR3 DNA: TGTGCCAGCAGCCGTTTACCCGGGACAGGGGAGAACTATGGCTACACCTTC
CDR3 protein: CASSRLPGTGENYGYTF

D gene: TRBD1
clone size: few
V gene: TRBV11-2
J gene: TRBJ2-4
CDR3 DNA: TGTGCCAGCAGCCCAAACAGGGGGCAGGCCAAAAACATTCAGTACTTC
CDR3 protein: CASSPNRGQAKNIQYF

D gene: NA
clone size: NA
V gene: TRBV5-1
J gene: TRBJ1-6
CDR3 DNA: TGCGCCAGCAGCTTGGAGGCAGGGAAAGACGGCTCCTATAATTCACCCCTCCACTTT
CDR3 protein: CASSLEAGKDGSYNSPLHF

D gene: TRBD2
clone size: NA
V gene: TRBV6-4
J gene: TRBJ2-2
CDR3 DNA: TGTGCCAGCAGTGCCGTTGGGGGGGGATTCACCGGGGAGCTGTTTTTT
CDR3 protein: CASSAVGGGFTGELFF

D gene: NA
clone size: NA
V gene: TRBV2
J gene: TRBJ2-1
CDR3 DNA: TGTGCCAGCAGTGAGGGGAACTACAATGAGCAGTTCTTC
CDR3 protein: CASSEGNYNEQFF

D gene: NA
clone size: NA
V gene: TRBV9
J gene: TRBJ1-1
CDR3 DNA: TGTGCCAGCAGCCCGACCGGGCCTAACACTGAAGCTTTCTTT
CDR3 protein: CASSPTGPNTEAFF

D gene: NA
clone size: NA
V gene: TRBV29-1
J gene: TRBJ2-2
CDR3 DNA: TGCAGCGTTGAAGGCACCTCGAACACCGGGGAGCTGTTTTTT
CDR3 protein: CSVEGTSNTGELFF

D gene: NA
clone size: NA
V gene: TRBV5-1
J gene: TRBJ1-2
CDR3 DNA: TGCGCCAGCAGCCCGAGCCTAGACAGCTATGGCTACACCTTC
CDR3 protein: CASSPSLDSYGYTF

D gene: NA
clone size: NA
V gene: TRBV27
J gene: TRBJ1-5
CDR3 DNA: TGTGCCAGCAGTTTATACCATAGCAATCAGCCCCAGCATTTT
CDR3 protein: CASSLYHSNQPQHF